This record looks at one TCR beta chain sequence and its context. Documented time point: after dendritic cell vaccination, including at tumor progression/relapse. Only patients with spare fresh-frozen tumor and over two years of follow-up were included. TCRdb's table, derived via immunoSEQ multiplex PCR, lists solely in-frame clones and lacks some. The sample includes around 83,000 clones, 85% seen only once; the top ten take around 9.3%. This record belongs to a study of glioma-infiltrating T cells after dendritic cell vaccination. This CDR3 region has 14 residues. Germline-derived CDR1 and CDR2 are SGHDT and YYEEEE. Trimming took off 3 bases at V and 4 bases at J, with 13 bases between the two ends.

Sequences were derived from blood, sampled after dendritic cell vaccination. The clonotype originates from a human donor with glioblastoma. This chain joins TRBV5-6 and TRBJ1-1, with D possibly TRBD1 on 5 matching bases. The CDR3 loop reads CASSWRPGGTEAFF. CDR3 coding DNA: TGTGCCAGCAGCTGGAGGCCCGGGGGCACTGAAGCTTTCTTT.